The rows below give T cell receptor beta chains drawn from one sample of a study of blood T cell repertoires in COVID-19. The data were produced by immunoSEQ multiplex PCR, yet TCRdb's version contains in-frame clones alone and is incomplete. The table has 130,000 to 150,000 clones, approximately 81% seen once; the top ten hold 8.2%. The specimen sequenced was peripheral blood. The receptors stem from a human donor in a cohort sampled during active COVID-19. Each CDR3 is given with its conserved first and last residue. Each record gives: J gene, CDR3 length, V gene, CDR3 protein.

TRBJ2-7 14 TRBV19 CASRRTGIPYEQYF
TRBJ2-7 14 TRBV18 CASSEGYSGYEQYF
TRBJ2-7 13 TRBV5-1 CASSLGRPYEQYF
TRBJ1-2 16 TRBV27 CASSLSKTGSGYGYTF
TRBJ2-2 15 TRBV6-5 CASSYVGSGTGELFF
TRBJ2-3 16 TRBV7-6 CASSRTTGRDGDTQYF
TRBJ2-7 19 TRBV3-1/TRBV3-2 CASSQPLVMTSGRTYEQYF
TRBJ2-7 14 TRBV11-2 CASSWGQGGYEQYF
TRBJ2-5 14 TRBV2 CASSGGTGQETQYF
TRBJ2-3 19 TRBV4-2 CASSQDSPIHQGGTDTQYF
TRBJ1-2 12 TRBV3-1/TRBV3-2 CASSQLGRGYTF
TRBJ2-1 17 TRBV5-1 CASSLVLAGGPGNEQFF
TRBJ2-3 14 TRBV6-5 CASTLLAATDTQYF
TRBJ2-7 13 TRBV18 CASSPRTDYEQYF
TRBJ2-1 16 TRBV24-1 CATSPGGNRVGNEQFF
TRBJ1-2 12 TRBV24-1 CATSPGAYGYTF
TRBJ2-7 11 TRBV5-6 CASSLGREQYF
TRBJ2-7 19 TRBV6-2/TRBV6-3 CASSYPATGTGRRSYEQYF
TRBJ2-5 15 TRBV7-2 CASSSYRGEGETQYF
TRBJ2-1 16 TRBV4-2 CASSQDGTSGYNEQFF